These 17 T cell receptor beta chains came from one sample sequenced in a study of CD8+CD57+ T cells in acquired aplastic anemia. Genomic DNA acted as the template from which TCR beta VDJ combination and CDR3 sequence profiling were carried out. TCRdb ran MiXCR on the reads and lists one entry per CDR3 protein. The sample consists of 190,000 or so distinct CDR3 sequences, around 60% of them appearing once. What was sequenced was sorted CD4+, CD8+, or CD8+CD57+ T cells (not recorded which) from PBMCs. Receptor source: a human donor in good health.

V usage is TRBV9 and J usage is TRBJ2-7, with unresolved D. The CDR3 runs 12 residues. From germline, CDR1 is SGDLS and CDR2 YYNGEE. Trimming shortened V by 2 bases and J by 4 bases, and 7 bases separated the two germline ends. Here the CDR3 DNA reads TGTGCCAGCAGCGTTGTCGGGTACGAGCAGTACTTC. It codes for CASSVVGYEQYF.

This clonotype was seen many times. The rearrangement uses TRBV5-8 and TRBJ1-2; D may be TRBD1 (5 bases). CDR1 is SGHTS, CDR2 YDEGEE, per germline. The CDR3 covers 14 residues. V lost 6 bases to trimming and J lost 8 bases, with 20 bases between them. CDR3 in DNA: TGTGCCAGCATCCGAAGCAGGGATTTAGGAGGCTACACCTTC. Amino acids: CASIRSRDLGGYTF. The whole variable domain, remainder taken from reference TRBV5-8 and TRBJ1-2, is EAGVTQSPTHLIKTRGQQATLRCSPISGHTSVYWYQQALGLGLQFLLWYDEGEERNRGNFPPRFSGRQFPNYSSELNVNALELEDSALYLCASIRSRDLGGYTFGSGTRLTVV.

This clonotype has just a few counts. The V call is TRBV10-3, the J call TRBJ1-2; D uncertain. Germline values: CDR1 ENHRY, CDR2 SYGVKD. This CDR3 has 12 amino acids. The V end lost 0 bases, the J end lost 4 bases, and 3 bases lay between the germline ends. The CDR3, as DNA: TGTGCCATCAGTGAGTCAAGCTATGGCTACACCTTC. Protein: CAISESSYGYTF.

The chain couples TRBV19 to TRBJ2-6; no definite D call. CDR1 and CDR2 (germline): LNHDA, SQIVND (reference sequence). With 5 bases removed from V and 0 bases from J, the gap between germline ends came to 14 bases. This CDR3 has 17 residues. In DNA, the CDR3 is TGTGCCAGTAGTCTCGCCGGTGTACTCTCTGGGGCCAACGTCCTGACTTTC. Translated, it gives CASSLAGVLSGANVLTF.

Comments on this clonotype: A much more abundant neighbour one base away suggests this may be a read error. The chain employs TRBV12-5 and TRBJ1-2, with D possibly matching TRBD1 (6 bases). CDR3 length: 14 residues. CDR1 LGHNT and CDR2 FRNRAP come from the germline V gene. CDR3 amino acids: CASELWGGEVGYTF. The DNA for the CDR3 is TGTGCCAGCGAACTTTGGGGGGGCGAGGTTGGCTACACCTTC.

This rearrangement joins TRBV11-1 to TRBJ2-1, with a possible D match to TRBD2 (6 bases). The CDR3 extends over 12 amino acids. The germline V gene has CDR1 SGHAT and CDR2 FQDESV (reference sequence). Trimming cost V 6 bases and J 8 bases, with 11 bases left between them. The CDR3 nucleotides read TGTGCCAGCAGGGGGGGTAGCTATGAGCAGTTCTTC. It translates to CASRGGSYEQFF.

As regards this clonotype: This likely comes from a read error, as the CDR3 has no conserved phenylalanine or tryptophan at its end. The chain recombines TRBV5-1 with TRBJ2-3, with 7 bases identical to TRBD1. Germline assignment: CDR1 SGHRS and CDR2 YFSETQ. The CDR3 totals 15 residues. The V gene end was trimmed by 0 bases and the J gene end by 2 bases; junction bases not matched to a gene: 3. The CDR3 spells CASSLDRGPTDTQYR. The CDR3 region has the DNA TGCGCCAGCAGCTTGGACAGGGGCCCCACAGATACGCAGTATCGT.

This clonotype has only a few counts. The rearrangement uses TRBV19 and TRBJ2-7; D is ambiguous. Germline CDR1 is LNHDA and CDR2 is SQIVND (reference sequence). There are 12 residues in the CDR3. The V gene lost 3 bases and the J gene lost 6 bases, with 9 bases spanning the gap. Written as DNA, the CDR3 is TGTGCCAGTAGTATGTACGGCCTCGAGCAGTACTTC. Encoded protein: CASSMYGLEQYF.

About this clonotype itself: A much bigger clone sits one base away, suggesting this may be a read error. The rearrangement links TRBV5-1 to TRBJ2-5; D not certain. The germline V gene encodes CDR1 SGHRS and CDR2 YFSETQ. Trimming stripped 8 bases from V and 3 bases from J, with 14 bases between. This CDR3 comprises 13 residues. CDR3 sequence: CARRPLEKETQYF. Written as DNA, the CDR3 is TGCGCCAGAAGACCACTCGAAAAAGAGACCCAGTACTTC.

This chain connects TRBV5-6 to TRBJ2-7; TRBD1 agrees at 10 bases. Trimming took 5 bases from V and 2 from J; bases not matched to a gene: 7. Germline CDR1 reads SGHDT; CDR2 reads YYEEEE. The CDR3 extends over 15 amino acids. CDR3 DNA sequence: TGTGCCAGCAGTTTATCCGGGACAGGGGCCTACGAGCAGTACTTC. Protein sequence: CASSLSGTGAYEQYF.

This chain connects TRBV7-2 to TRBJ1-6, with a possible D match to TRBD1 (5 bases). Germline-derived CDR1 and CDR2 are SGHTA and FQGNSA. V dropped 4 bases and J dropped 10 bases, with 20 bases sitting between them. This CDR3 is 16 amino acids long. The CDR3 DNA sequence: TGTGCCAGCAGCTCCAACTCGGGAACCTGGGGCTCACCCCTCCACTTT. Translated, it gives CASSSNSGTWGSPLHF.

The chain uses TRBV7-9 and TRBJ2-1, with TRBD2 matching 9 bases. The length of the CDR3 is 14 residues. With 3 bases clipped from V and 4 bases from J, the junction kept 1 base outside the gene matches. In germline, CDR1 is SEHNR, CDR2 FQNEAQ (reference sequence). The CDR3 DNA sequence: TGTGCCAGCAGCTTCACTAGCGGGTACAATGAGCAGTTCTTC. Translation: CASSFTSGYNEQFF.

With regard to this clonotype: The final CDR3 position lacks the conserved phenylalanine or tryptophan, pointing to a likely read error. The J gene is TRBJ2-2, the V gene TRBV29-1, with 7 bases matching TRBD1. This CDR3 comprises 13 residues. V lost 6 bases to trimming and J lost 7 bases; unmatched junction nucleotides: 8. The germline V gene encodes CDR1 SQVTM and CDR2 ANQGSEA. CDR3 sequence (DNA): TGCAGCGTAATATTGGGACAGATCGGGGAGCTGTTTTTA. Translated: CSVILGQIGELFL.

CDR3: CASSAQPGQGSGYTF. DNA for the CDR3: TGCGCCAGCAGCGCTCAACCGGGACAGGGGAGCGGCTACACCTTC. V and J are TRBV5-1 and TRBJ1-2; 10 bases fit TRBD1. This CDR3 comprises 15 residues. V gave up 4 bases and J gave up 8 bases; unmatched junction bases: 11. Per the germline V gene, CDR1 is SGHRS and CDR2 is YFSETQ.

V and J are TRBV2 and TRBJ2-7, with 7 bases identical to TRBD2. V gave up 6 bases and J gave up 2 bases; unmatched junction bases: 4. There are 13 residues in the CDR3. Germline CDR1 reads SNHLY; CDR2 reads FYNNEI. The CDR3 region is CASSVTSAYEQYF. Written as DNA, the CDR3 is TGTGCCAGCAGCGTCACTAGCGCCTACGAGCAGTACTTC.

This rearrangement joins TRBV5-1 to TRBJ2-7; D is uncertain. V lost 0 bases and J 7 bases, leaving 8 bases between the germline ends. The CDR3 has 12 amino acids. Germline V gives CDR1 SGHRS, CDR2 YFSETQ. The CDR3 sequence: CASSLVLGEQYF. CDR3 in DNA: TGCGCCAGCAGCTTGGTCCTCGGGGAGCAGTACTTC.

V usage is TRBV19 and J usage is TRBJ2-1; D possibly uses TRBD1 or TRBD2 (5 bases each). Trimming took off 7 bases at V and 6 bases at J, with 13 bases between the two ends. The CDR3 consists of 13 residues. Germline assignment: CDR1 LNHDA and CDR2 SQIVND (reference sequence). DNA for the CDR3: TGTGCCAGTACCCTCTCGGGACGCAATGAGCAGTTCTTC. Amino acid sequence: CASTLSGRNEQFF.